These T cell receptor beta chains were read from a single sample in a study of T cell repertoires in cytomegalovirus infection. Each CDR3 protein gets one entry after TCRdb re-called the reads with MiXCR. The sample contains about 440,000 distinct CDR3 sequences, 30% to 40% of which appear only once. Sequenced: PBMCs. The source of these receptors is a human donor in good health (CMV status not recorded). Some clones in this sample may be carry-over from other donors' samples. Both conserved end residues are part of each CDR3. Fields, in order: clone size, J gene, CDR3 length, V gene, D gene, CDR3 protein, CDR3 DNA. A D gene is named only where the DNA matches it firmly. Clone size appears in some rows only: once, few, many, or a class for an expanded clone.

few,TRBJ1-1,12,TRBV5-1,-,CASTSSGAEAFF,TGCGCCAGCACCTCCAGTGGGGCTGAAGCTTTCTTT
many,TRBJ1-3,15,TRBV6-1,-,CASKRQFSSGNTIYF,TGTGCCAGCAAACGACAGTTCAGCTCTGGAAACACCATATATTTT
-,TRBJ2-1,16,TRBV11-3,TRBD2,CASSLGAGLDFNEQFF,TGTGCCAGCAGCTTAGGGGCGGGACTAGACTTCAATGAGCAGTTCTTC
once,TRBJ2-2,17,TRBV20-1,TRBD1,CSARGFVTGVNTGELFF,TGCAGTGCTCGAGGATTTGTGACAGGGGTGAACACCGGGGAGCTGTTTTTT
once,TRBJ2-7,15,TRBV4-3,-,CASSQEGSRDDEQYF,TGCGCCAGCAGCCAAGAAGGGAGTAGGGACGACGAGCAGTACTTC
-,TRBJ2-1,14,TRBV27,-,CASGPVSSYNEQFF,TGTGCCAGCGGGCCAGTAAGCTCCTACAATGAGCAGTTCTTC
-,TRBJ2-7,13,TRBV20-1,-,CSAPPTVTYEQYF,TGCAGTGCTCCTCCGACGGTGACCTACGAGCAGTACTTC
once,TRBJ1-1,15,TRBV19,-,CASSIAPILNTEAFF,TGTGCCAGTAGTATAGCCCCCATCTTGAACACTGAAGCTTTCTTT
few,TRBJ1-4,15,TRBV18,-,CASSPPSATNEKLFF,TGTGCCAGCTCACCCCCAAGCGCAACTAATGAAAAACTGTTTTTT
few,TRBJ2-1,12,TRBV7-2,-,CASSQPWNEQFF,TGTGCCAGCAGTCAACCCTGGAATGAGCAGTTCTTC
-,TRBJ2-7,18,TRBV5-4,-,CASSLGGWGRGGSYEQYF,TGTGCCAGCAGCTTGGGGGGGTGGGGCCGCGGCGGCTCCTACGAGCAGTACTTC
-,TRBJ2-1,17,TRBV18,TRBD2,CASPPNSGGSSYNEQFF,TGTGCCAGCCCACCCAATAGCGGGGGCAGCTCCTACAATGAGCAGTTCTTC
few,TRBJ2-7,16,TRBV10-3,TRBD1,CAISERGGQGTYEQYF,TGTGCCATCAGTGAGAGGGGGGGACAGGGGACCTACGAGCAGTACTTC
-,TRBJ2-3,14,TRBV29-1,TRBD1,CSHQRDRARDTQYF,TGCAGCCACCAAAGAGACAGGGCGAGAGATACGCAGTATTTT
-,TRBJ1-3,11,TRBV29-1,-,CSVDGGNTIYF,TGCAGCGTTGATGGCGGAAACACCATATATTTT
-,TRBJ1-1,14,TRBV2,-,CASVQTGPVTEAFF,TGTGCCAGCGTACAAACAGGGCCCGTCACTGAAGCTTTCTTT
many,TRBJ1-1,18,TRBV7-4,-,CASSLPGALRGMNTEAFF,TGTGCCAGCAGCTTACCAGGGGCCCTACGGGGGATGAACACTGAAGCTTTCTTT
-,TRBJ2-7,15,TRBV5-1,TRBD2,CASGTGGADSYEQYF,TGCGCCAGCGGAACGGGGGGGGCCGACTCCTACGAGCAGTACTTC
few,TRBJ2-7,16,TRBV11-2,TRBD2,CASSLGGRGGTYEQYF,TGTGCCAGCAGCTTAGGAGGGCGGGGGGGCACCTACGAGCAGTACTTC
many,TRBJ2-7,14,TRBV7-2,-,CASSLDSRAYEQYF,TGTGCCAGCAGCTTAGACTCCAGGGCTTACGAGCAGTACTTC
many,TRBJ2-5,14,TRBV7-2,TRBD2,CASIPREGGETQYF,TGTGCCAGCATCCCACGGGAGGGCGGGGAGACCCAGTACTTC
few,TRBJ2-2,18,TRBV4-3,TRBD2,CASSQKPSGGAKTGELFF,TGCGCCAGCAGCCAAAAGCCTAGCGGGGGGGCGAAGACCGGGGAGCTGTTTTTT
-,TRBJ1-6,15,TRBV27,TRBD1,CASKLARDSNSPLHF,TGTGCCAGCAAGTTGGCCCGGGACAGCAATTCACCCCTCCACTTT
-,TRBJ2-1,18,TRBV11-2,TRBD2,CASSLARTSGGLYNEQFF,TGTGCCAGCAGCTTAGCCCGGACTAGCGGGGGACTTTACAATGAGCAGTTCTTC
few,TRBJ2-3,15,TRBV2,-,CASPLKRTNTDTQYF,TGTGCCAGCCCTCTCAAGCGGACTAACACAGATACGCAGTATTTT
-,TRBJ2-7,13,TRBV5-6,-,CASSSRAYYEQYF,TGTGCCAGCAGCTCCCGGGCTTACTACGAGCAGTACTTC
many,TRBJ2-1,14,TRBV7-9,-,CASSFGRAYNEQFF,TGTGCCAGCAGCTTTGGGCGGGCCTACAATGAGCAGTTCTTC
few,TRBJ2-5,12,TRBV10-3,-,CAISEGEETQYF,TGTGCCATCAGTGAAGGGGAAGAGACCCAGTACTTC
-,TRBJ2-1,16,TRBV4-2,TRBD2,CASSQPASGGWGEQFF,TGTGCCAGCAGCCAACCCGCTAGCGGGGGGTGGGGTGAGCAGTTCTTC